This T cell receptor beta chain derives from a study of early T cells in non-severe SARS-CoV-2 infection. One entry per CDR3 protein results from TCRdb running MiXCR on the 5' RACE reads. The sample has about 83,000 distinct CDR3 sequences; about 12% are singletons. Germline-derived CDR1 and CDR2 are SGDLS and YYNGEE. The length of the CDR3 is 15 residues. Losses at the gene ends were 3 bases for V and 9 bases for J; bases not matched to a gene: 12. The receptor's source is an adult who was a healthcare worker with PCR-confirmed SARS-CoV-2 infection or an uninfected control (not recorded which). The source material was whole blood. V and J are TRBV9 and TRBJ2-1; 7 bases fit TRBD2. The CDR3, as DNA: TGTGCCAGCAGCGCCATAGGGGAGGGTACGATTGAGCAGTTCTTC. Encoded protein: CASSAIGEGTIEQFF.